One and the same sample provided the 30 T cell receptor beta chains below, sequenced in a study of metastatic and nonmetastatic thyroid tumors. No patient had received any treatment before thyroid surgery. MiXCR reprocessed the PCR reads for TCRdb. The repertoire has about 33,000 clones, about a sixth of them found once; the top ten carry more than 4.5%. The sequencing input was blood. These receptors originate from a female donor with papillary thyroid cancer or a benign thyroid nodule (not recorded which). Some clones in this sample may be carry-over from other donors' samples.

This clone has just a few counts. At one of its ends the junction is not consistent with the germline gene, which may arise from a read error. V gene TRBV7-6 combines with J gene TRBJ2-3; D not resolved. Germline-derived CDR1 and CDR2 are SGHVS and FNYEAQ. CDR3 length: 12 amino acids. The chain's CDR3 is CASSPHIDAQYF. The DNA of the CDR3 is TGTGCCAGCAGCCCCCACATAGATGCGCAGTATTTT.

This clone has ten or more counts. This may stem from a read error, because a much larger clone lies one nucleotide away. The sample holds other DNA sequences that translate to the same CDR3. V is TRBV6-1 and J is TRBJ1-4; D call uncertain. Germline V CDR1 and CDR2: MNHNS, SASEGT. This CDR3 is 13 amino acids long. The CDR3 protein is CASSRVTNEKLFF. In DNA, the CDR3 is TGCGCCAGCAGCCGCGTGACTAATGAAAAACTGTTTTTT.

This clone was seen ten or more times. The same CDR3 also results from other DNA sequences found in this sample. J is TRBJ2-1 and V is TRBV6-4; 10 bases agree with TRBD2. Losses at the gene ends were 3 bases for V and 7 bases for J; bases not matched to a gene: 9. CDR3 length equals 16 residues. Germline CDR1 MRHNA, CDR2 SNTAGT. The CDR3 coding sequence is TGTGCCAGCAGTGAGGAAACAGCGGGGGGGCGGAATGAGCAGTTCTTC. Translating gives CASSEETAGGRNEQFF.

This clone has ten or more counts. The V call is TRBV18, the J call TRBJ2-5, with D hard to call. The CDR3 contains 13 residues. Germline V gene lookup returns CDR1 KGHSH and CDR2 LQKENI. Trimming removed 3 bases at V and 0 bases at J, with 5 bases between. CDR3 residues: CASSPGYQETQYF. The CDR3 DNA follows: TGTGCCAGCTCACCCGGGTACCAAGAGACCCAGTACTTC.

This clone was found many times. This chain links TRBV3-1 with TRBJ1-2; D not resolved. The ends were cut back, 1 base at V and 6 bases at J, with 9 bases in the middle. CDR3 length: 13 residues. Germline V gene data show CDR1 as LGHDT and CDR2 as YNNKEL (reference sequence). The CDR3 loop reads CASSQVGRHGYTF. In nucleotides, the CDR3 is TGTGCCAGCAGCCAAGTAGGGAGGCATGGCTACACCTTC.

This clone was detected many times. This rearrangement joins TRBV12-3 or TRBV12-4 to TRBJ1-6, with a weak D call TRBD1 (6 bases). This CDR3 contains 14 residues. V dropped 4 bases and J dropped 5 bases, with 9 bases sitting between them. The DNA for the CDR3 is TGTGCCAGCAGTTCCAGGGGAGATAATTCACCCCTCCACTTT. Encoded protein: CASSSRGDNSPLHF.

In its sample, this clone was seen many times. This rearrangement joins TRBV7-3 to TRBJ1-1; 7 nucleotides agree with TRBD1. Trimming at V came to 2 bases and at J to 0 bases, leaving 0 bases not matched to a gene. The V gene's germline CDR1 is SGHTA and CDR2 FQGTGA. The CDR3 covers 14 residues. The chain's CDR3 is CASSLGTVNTEAFF. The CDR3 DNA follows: TGTGCCAGCAGCTTAGGGACAGTGAACACTGAAGCTTTCTTT.

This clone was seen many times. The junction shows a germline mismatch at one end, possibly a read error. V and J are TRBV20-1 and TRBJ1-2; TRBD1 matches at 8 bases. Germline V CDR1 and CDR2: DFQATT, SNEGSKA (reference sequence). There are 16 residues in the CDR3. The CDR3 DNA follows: TGCAGTGCTCAAGGACAGGGCTTACTTTCTAACCATGGCTACACCTTC. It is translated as CSAQGQGLLSNHGYTF.

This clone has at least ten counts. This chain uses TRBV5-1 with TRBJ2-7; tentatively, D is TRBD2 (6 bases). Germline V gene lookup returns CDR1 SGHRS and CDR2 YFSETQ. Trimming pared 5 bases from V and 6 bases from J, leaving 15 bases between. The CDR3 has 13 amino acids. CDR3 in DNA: TGCGCCAGCAGTGTCGGCGGGACTGGCGAGCAGTACTTC. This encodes CASSVGGTGEQYF.

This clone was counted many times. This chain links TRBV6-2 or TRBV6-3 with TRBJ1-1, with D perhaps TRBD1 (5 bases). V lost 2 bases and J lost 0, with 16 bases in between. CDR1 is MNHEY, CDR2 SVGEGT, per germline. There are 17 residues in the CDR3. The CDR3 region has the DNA TGTGCCAGCAGTTACATACTCGGGGGTTCCATGAACACTGAAGCTTTCTTT. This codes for CASSYILGGSMNTEAFF.

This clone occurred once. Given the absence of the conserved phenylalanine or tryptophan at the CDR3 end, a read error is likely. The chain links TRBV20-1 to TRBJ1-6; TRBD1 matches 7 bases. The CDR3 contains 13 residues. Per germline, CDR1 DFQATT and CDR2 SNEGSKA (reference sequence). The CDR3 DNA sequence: TGCCGTGCTTGGGACAGAATGAATTCACCCCTCCACTTG. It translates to CRAWDRMNSPLHL.

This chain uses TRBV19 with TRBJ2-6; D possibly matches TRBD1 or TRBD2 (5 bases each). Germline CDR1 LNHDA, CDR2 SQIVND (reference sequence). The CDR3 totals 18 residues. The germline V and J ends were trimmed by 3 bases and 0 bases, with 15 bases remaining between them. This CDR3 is CASSISGQFRSGANVLTF. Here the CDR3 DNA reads TGTGCCAGTAGTATCTCGGGGCAATTCCGCTCTGGGGCCAACGTCCTGACTTTC. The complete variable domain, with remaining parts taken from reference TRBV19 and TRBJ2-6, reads DGGITQSPKYLFRKEGQNVTLSCEQNLNHDAMYWYRQDPGQGLRLIYYSQIVNDFQKGDIAEGYSVSREKKESFPLTVTSAQKNPTAFYLCASSISGQFRSGANVLTFGAGSRLTVL.

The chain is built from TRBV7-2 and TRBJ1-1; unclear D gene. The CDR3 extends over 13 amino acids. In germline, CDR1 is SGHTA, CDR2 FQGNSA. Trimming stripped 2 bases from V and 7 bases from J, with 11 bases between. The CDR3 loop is CASSLNTVCEAFF. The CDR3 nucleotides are TGTGCCAGCAGCTTAAACACGGTTTGTGAAGCTTTCTTT.

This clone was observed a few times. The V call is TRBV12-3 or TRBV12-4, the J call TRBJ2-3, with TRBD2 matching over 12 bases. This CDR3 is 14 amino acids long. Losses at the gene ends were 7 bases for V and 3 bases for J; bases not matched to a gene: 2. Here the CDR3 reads CASKTSGGTDTQYF. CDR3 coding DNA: TGTGCCAGCAAAACTAGCGGGGGGACAGATACGCAGTATTTT.

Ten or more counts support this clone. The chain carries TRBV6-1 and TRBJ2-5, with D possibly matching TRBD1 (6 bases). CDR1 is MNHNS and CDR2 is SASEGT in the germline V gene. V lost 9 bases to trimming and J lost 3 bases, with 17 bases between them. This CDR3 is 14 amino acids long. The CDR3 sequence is CARSGTRGEETQYF. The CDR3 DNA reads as TGTGCCAGATCGGGGACAAGGGGTGAAGAGACCCAGTACTTC.

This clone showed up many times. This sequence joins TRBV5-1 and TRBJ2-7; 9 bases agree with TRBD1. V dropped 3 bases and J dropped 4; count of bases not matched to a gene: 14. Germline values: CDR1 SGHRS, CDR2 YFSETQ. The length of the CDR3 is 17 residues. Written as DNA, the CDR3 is TGCGCCAGCAGCTCGACCCCCATGGACAGGGGTTCGTACGAGCAGTACTTC. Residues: CASSSTPMDRGSYEQYF.

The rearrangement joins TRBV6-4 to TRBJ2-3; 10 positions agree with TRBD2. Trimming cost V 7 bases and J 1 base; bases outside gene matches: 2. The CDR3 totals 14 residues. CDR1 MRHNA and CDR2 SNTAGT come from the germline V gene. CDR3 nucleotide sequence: TGTGCCAGCATTACTAGCGGGGGCACAGATACGCAGTATTTT. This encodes CASITSGGTDTQYF.

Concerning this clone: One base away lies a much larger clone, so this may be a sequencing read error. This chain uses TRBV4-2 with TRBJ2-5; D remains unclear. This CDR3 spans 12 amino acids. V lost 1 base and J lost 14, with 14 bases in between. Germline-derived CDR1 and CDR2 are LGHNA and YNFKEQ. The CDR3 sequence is CASSQVRTAIYF. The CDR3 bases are TGTGCCAGCAGCCAAGTCAGAACAGCCATATACTTC.

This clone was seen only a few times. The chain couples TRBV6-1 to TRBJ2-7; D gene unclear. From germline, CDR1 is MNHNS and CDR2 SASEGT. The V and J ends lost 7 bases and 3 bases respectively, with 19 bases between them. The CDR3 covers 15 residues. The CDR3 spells CASTPLVQWDYEQYF. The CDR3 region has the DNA TGTGCCAGCACCCCTCTCGTACAGTGGGACTACGAGCAGTACTTC.

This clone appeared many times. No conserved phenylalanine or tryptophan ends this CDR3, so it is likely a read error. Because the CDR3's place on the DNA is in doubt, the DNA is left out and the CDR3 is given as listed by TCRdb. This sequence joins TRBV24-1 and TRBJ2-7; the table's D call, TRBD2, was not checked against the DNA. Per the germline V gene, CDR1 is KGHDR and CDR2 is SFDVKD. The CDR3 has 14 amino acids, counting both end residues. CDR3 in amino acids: CATSDPHAGGMEVI.

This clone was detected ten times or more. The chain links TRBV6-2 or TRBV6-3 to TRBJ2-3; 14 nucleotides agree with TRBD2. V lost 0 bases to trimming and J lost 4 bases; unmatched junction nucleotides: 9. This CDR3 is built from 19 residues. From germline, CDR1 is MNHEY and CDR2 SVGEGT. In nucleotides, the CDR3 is TGTGCCAGCAGTTACTCCACGACTAGCGGGAGGGCCGGGGCAGATACGCAGTATTTT. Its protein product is CASSYSTTSGRAGADTQYF.

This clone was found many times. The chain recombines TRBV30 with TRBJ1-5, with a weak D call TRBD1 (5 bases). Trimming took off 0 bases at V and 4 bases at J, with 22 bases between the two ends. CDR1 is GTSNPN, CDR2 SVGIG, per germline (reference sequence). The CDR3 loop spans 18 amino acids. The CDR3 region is CAWSVRQPRVGENQPQHF. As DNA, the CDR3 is TGTGCCTGGAGTGTACGACAGCCAAGGGTGGGGGAAAATCAGCCCCAGCATTTT.

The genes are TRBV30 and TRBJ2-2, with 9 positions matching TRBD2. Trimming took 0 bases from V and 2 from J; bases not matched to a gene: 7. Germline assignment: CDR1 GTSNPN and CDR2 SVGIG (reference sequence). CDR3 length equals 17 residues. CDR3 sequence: CAWSVRASGINTGELFF. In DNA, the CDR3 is TGTGCCTGGAGTGTAAGGGCTAGCGGGATTAACACCGGGGAGCTGTTTTTT.

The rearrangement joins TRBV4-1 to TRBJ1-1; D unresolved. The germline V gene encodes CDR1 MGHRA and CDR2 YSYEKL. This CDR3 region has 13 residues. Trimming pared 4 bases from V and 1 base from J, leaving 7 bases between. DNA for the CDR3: TGCGCCAGCAGCCGGCATCAGAACACTGAAGCTTTCTTT. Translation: CASSRHQNTEAFF.

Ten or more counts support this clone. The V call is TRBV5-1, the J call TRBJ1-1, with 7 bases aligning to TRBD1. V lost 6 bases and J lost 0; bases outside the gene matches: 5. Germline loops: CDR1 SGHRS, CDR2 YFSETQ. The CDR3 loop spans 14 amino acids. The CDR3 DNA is TGCGCCAGCAACCCGGACAGGATGAACACTGAAGCTTTCTTT. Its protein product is CASNPDRMNTEAFF.

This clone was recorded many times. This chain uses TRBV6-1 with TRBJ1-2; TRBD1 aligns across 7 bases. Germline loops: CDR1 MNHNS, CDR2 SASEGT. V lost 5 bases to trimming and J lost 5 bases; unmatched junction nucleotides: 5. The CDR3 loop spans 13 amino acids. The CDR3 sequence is CASSRDRIYGYTF. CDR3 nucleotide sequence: TGTGCCAGCAGTAGGGACAGAATATATGGCTACACCTTC.

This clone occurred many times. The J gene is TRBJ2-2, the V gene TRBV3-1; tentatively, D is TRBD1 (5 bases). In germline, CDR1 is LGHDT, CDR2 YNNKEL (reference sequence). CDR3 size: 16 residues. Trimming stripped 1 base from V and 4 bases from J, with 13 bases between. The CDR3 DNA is TGTGCCAGCAGCCAAGTTTCCTTCGACAGCACCGGGGAGCTGTTTTTT. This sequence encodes CASSQVSFDSTGELFF.

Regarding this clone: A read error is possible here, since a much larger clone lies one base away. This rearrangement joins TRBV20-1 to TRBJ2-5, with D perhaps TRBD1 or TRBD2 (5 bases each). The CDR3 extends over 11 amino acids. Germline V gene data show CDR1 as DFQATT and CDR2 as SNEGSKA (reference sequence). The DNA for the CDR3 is TGCATCGCCGAGCGTCCGGGACCCTACTACTTC. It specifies CIAERPGPYYF.

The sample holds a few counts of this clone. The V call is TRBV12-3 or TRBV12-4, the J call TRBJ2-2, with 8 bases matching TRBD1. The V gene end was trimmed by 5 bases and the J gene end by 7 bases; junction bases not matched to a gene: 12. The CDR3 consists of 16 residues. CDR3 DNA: TGTGCCAGCAGTCCCCTGGACAGGGCTTTTATCGGGGAGCTGTTTTTT. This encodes CASSPLDRAFIGELFF.

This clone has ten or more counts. The CDR3 nucleotides are TGTGCCAGCAGTCGGGGAAGCGGGAAAGAGCAGTTCTTC. Its translation is CASSRGSGKEQFF. The rearrangement uses TRBV27 and TRBJ2-1; 7 positions agree with TRBD2. The V gene's germline CDR1 is MNHEY and CDR2 SMNVEV (reference sequence). With V trimmed by 5 bases and J by 10 bases, 8 bases remained unmatched. The CDR3 covers 13 residues.